This T cell receptor beta chain emerged from a study of blood T cell repertoires in COVID-19. Germline values: CDR1 SQVTM, CDR2 ANQGSEA. With 7 bases removed from V and 5 bases from J, the gap between germline ends came to 11 bases. This CDR3 is 11 amino acids long. TCRdb keeps only in-frame clones here, not all; method: immunoSEQ multiplex PCR. This sample yields about 430,000 clones, of which around 90% are seen a single time; roughly 0.87% belongs to the top ten. The sequenced sample was peripheral blood. This receptor was obtained from a young man with COVID-19, enrolled during active disease. The V call is TRBV29-1, the J call TRBJ1-1, with D unresolved. The CDR3 sequence is CSGGGETEAFF. The CDR3 nucleotides are TGCAGCGGGGGTGGGGAGACTGAAGCTTTCTTT.